This is a list of T cell receptor beta chains from one sample in a study of T-cell reconstitution after alpha-beta-depleted transplantation in children. TCRdb reprocessed the PCR reads with MiXCR, giving one entry per CDR3 protein. The sample lists 350,000 to 400,000 distinct CDR3 sequences; about 14% were seen once. Material: PBMCs, obtained from the stem cell graft. Receptors were obtained from a human donor who donated a stem cell graft to a child with Fanconi anemia. Both conserved end residues are part of each CDR3. A D gene is named only where the DNA matches it firmly. Rows may omit the clone size; those that give it use once, few, many or a size class.

TRBV3-1	TRBJ2-1	-	-	TGTGCCAGCAGCCAATCTCGCGCGTCGCGGACCTACAATGAGCAGTTCTTC	CASSQSRASRTYNEQFF
TRBV7-8	TRBJ1-5	TRBD1	-	TGTGCCAGCAGCTTAGCGGTTTTAGGACAGGGAAGTCAGCCCCAGCATTTT	CASSLAVLGQGSQPQHF
TRBV5-1	TRBJ2-4	TRBD1	-	TGCGCCAGCAGCATGACCTCCGGGACAGGGAATCAGTACTTC	CASSMTSGTGNQYF
TRBV5-1	TRBJ2-3	-	few	TGCGCCAGCAGAAGGGGTACTGTCAGTTCCACAGATACGCAGTATTTT	CASRRGTVSSTDTQYF
TRBV10-3	TRBJ1-5	TRBD1	many	TGTGCCATCACAGGAGGGGGCGGTCAGCCCCAGCATTTT	CAITGGGGQPQHF
TRBV7-6	TRBJ2-5	-	few	TGTGCCAGCAGCCAGATCCGCGGTGCACAAGAGACCCAGTACTTC	CASSQIRGAQETQYF
TRBV5-6	TRBJ1-2	-	few	TGTGCCAGCAGCTTGGTTTCACCATCTGATGGCTACACCTTC	CASSLVSPSDGYTF
TRBV7-2	TRBJ2-5	-	many	TGTGCCAGCAGCTTAGCTTTGGTATCGGCGACCCAGTACTTC	CASSLALVSATQYF
TRBV20-1	TRBJ2-7	TRBD1	few	TGCAGTGCCATAGGACAGGCCGGTCGTTCTGTAGAGCAGTACTTC	CSAIGQAGRSVEQYF
TRBV6-5	TRBJ1-1	TRBD1	few	TGTGCCAGCAGCTACGGGACAGGGGGCATGAACACTGAAGCTTTCTTT	CASSYGTGGMNTEAFF
TRBV12-3/TRBV12-4	TRBJ1-4	-	-	TGTGCCAGCAGTTTAGTACCAGAGACCCAAAAACTGTTTTTT	CASSLVPETQKLFF
TRBV11-2	TRBJ1-1	-	-	TGTGCCAGCAGCTTAGATATATACAGTGGAGCTTTCTTT	CASSLDIYSGAFF
TRBV5-1	TRBJ2-2	-	many	TGCGCCACCAGGGTCCCAGGGACGAACACCGGGGAGCTGTTTTTT	CATRVPGTNTGELFF
TRBV29-1	TRBJ2-1	TRBD1	-	TGCAGCGTTTCCCGTGGGACAGGGCTGGAGGATGAGCAGTTCTTC	CSVSRGTGLEDEQFF
TRBV4-2	TRBJ2-1	TRBD1	few	TGTGCCAGCAGCCAAGATTACGGGACAGTCAATTTTGAGCAGTTCTTC	CASSQDYGTVNFEQFF
TRBV24-1	TRBJ2-3	-	many	TGTGCCACCAGTGATTCCACAGGGTATGCAGATACGCAGTATTTT	CATSDSTGYADTQYF
TRBV3-1	TRBJ1-1	-	many	TGTGCCAGCAGCCGGAAAGTGAACACTGAAGCTTTCTTT	CASSRKVNTEAFF
TRBV20-1	TRBJ1-4	-	-	TGCAGTGCTGTCCCGGGACGGGGGAATGAAAAACTGTTTTTT	CSAVPGRGNEKLFF
TRBV12-3/TRBV12-4	TRBJ1-5	-	few	TGTGCCAGCAGTTGGGGTAATCAGCCCCAGCATTTT	CASSWGNQPQHF
TRBV12-3/TRBV12-4	TRBJ2-2	-	many	TGTGCCAGCAGTCCCGACAACACCGGGGAGCTGTTTTTT	CASSPDNTGELFF
TRBV5-1	TRBJ2-1	TRBD2	-	TGCGCCAGCAGATTGGGACTAGCGGGGTCCGATGAGCAGTTCTTC	CASRLGLAGSDEQFF
TRBV21-1	TRBJ2-1	-	-	TGTGCCAGCAGCAAAGACAGAGGAACTACTGCCTCCTACAATGAGCAGTTCTTC	CASSKDRGTTASYNEQFF
TRBV7-2	TRBJ2-5	TRBD1	-	TGTGCCAGCAGCGGGACAGGTCTCCGAGAGACCCAGTACTTC	CASSGTGLRETQYF
TRBV29-1	TRBJ1-1	-	-	TGCAGCGTGTGGGGAACGGGCACTGAAGCTTTCTTT	CSVWGTGTEAFF
TRBV6-2/TRBV6-3	TRBJ2-1	TRBD1	few	TGTGCCAGCCAACGGACAGGTATTTACAATGAGCAGTTCTTC	CASQRTGIYNEQFF
TRBV24-1	TRBJ2-1	-	-	TGTGCCACCAGTGATTACCGGGACGGACACAATGAGCAGTTCTTC	CATSDYRDGHNEQFF
TRBV20-1	TRBJ2-1	TRBD2	many	TGCAGTGCTAGAGACGGACTAGTTCCGGAGAACAATGAGCAGTTCTTC	CSARDGLVPENNEQFF
TRBV5-1	TRBJ1-4	-	-	TGCGCCAGCAGCTCAACGACAGATGAAAAACTGTTTTTT	CASSSTTDEKLFF
TRBV5-1	TRBJ1-2	-	-	TGCGCCAGCAGCTTGGACAGTCCAAACTATGGCTACACCTTC	CASSLDSPNYGYTF
TRBV18	TRBJ1-1	-	-	TGTGCCAGCTCACCGGCTACAGGAGGCGCTGAAGCTTTCTTT	CASSPATGGAEAFF
TRBV5-1	TRBJ1-3	-	few	TGCGCCAGCAGTTTGGGACTCGTGGGAAACACCATATATTTT	CASSLGLVGNTIYF
TRBV2	TRBJ2-5	-	-	TGTGCCAGCAGTGACAGGGGTTGGGAGACCCAGTACTTC	CASSDRGWETQYF
TRBV12-3/TRBV12-4	TRBJ2-5	-	many	TGTGCCAGCACCACTAGGGGCCAAGAGACCCAGTACTTC	CASTTRGQETQYF
TRBV2	TRBJ1-5	-	-	TGTGCCAGCAACCAAGAAAGCAATCAGCCCCAGCATTTT	CASNQESNQPQHF
TRBV11-2	TRBJ2-2	TRBD1	few	TGTGCCGGGGGACAGGTGAACACCGGGGAGCTGTTTTTT	CAGGQVNTGELFF
TRBV4-1	TRBJ2-3	TRBD2	-	TGCGCCAGCAGCCAAGGGTCGAAGCGGGGGCACCGGGATACGCAGTATTTT	CASSQGSKRGHRDTQYF
TRBV12-3/TRBV12-4	TRBJ1-2	-	few	TGTGCCAGCAGTTTATTATCAGGGTATGGCTACACCTTC	CASSLLSGYGYTF
TRBV5-6	TRBJ2-2	-	many	TGTGCCAGCAGCCAGGGTCTGAACACCGGGGAGCTGTTTTTT	CASSQGLNTGELFF
TRBV3-1	TRBJ2-3	TRBD2	few	TGTGCCAGCAGGAAGCGGGGGGACACAGATACGCAGTATTTT	CASRKRGDTDTQYF
TRBV12-3/TRBV12-4	TRBJ2-1	-	many	TGTGCCAGCAGTCCGTTGTCAGGCTACAATGAGCAGTTCTTC	CASSPLSGYNEQFF
TRBV3-1	TRBJ1-1	-	-	TGTGCCAGCAGCCAAGAGATAGGGGGACGGATGAACACTGAAGCTTTCTTT	CASSQEIGGRMNTEAFF
TRBV2	TRBJ2-3	-	few	TGTGCCAGCAGAGTTATCATCACAGATACGCAGTATTTT	CASRVIITDTQYF
TRBV12-3/TRBV12-4	TRBJ1-5	-	few	TGTGCCAGCAGGAGCGGACAGCCCGGCAATCAGCCCCAGCATTTT	CASRSGQPGNQPQHF
TRBV20-1	TRBJ1-1	-	-	TGCAGTGCTGTACATCACCCGGAGGGCACTGAAGCTTTCTTT	CSAVHHPEGTEAFF
TRBV5-1	TRBJ2-1	TRBD2	few	TGCGCCAGCAGCTTGGGGAAGATCGGGACTATCTACAATGAGCAGTTCTTC	CASSLGKIGTIYNEQFF
TRBV15	TRBJ1-2	-	few	TGTGCCACCAGCAGAGATCGTGGAGGGGCGGGTGGCTACACCTTC	CATSRDRGGAGGYTF
TRBV29-1	TRBJ1-1	-	few	TGCAGCGCTGAGGCGGGATCGAACACTGAAGCTTTCTTT	CSAEAGSNTEAFF
TRBV15	TRBJ2-5	-	few	TGTGCCACCAGCAGAGATCAGCCTCGAGGAGCAGAGACCCAGTACTTC	CATSRDQPRGAETQYF
TRBV29-1	TRBJ2-5	-	few	TGCAGCGTTGAATGGGAGACCCAGTACTTC	CSVEWETQYF
TRBV5-1	TRBJ1-1	-	many	TGCGCCAGCCAACGTACGGGAGGAAGCACTGAAGCTTTCTTT	CASQRTGGSTEAFF
TRBV20-1	TRBJ2-2	-	many	TGCAGTGCTAGGGGGCGGGGGCCGGGCACCGGGGAGCTGTTTTTT	CSARGRGPGTGELFF
TRBV5-1	TRBJ2-1	-	few	TGCGCCAGCAGCTTGGTAGCGCCCAATGAGCAGTTCTTC	CASSLVAPNEQFF
TRBV7-2	TRBJ1-6	-	many	TGTGCCAGCAGCCCCGGGACGGCGAATTCACCCCTCCACTTT	CASSPGTANSPLHF
TRBV12-3/TRBV12-4	TRBJ2-1	-	many	TGTGCCAGCAGCCCCGGGGTGAATGAGCAGTTCTTC	CASSPGVNEQFF